This note documents a single T cell receptor (beta chain) sequence. This clonotype has more than one count but fewer than ten. Its target antigen remains unknown. Base-call qualities are not available, and no considerably larger clone is one nucleotide away. The CDR3 goes from the cysteine to the phenylalanine over 14 residues. Left in the record is the CDR3 DNA by itself, 42 bases read in frame from the first base. V loses 4 bases, J loses 1 base, and the germline ends lie 11 bases apart. CDR1 and CDR2 were assigned from the germline V gene as SQVTM and ANQGSEA. The sample is drawn from a study of identical twins (dated by TCRdb to 2016 to 2017). Looking at the study overall: To test whether fetal clonotypes persist, this study deep-sequenced TCR alpha and beta repertoires from monozygotic twins, from unrelated adults of various ages, and from cord blood. To rule out contamination, the twin experiments were replicated at different times with different library preparation protocols. The study at large found these results: Because the same donors could not be followed over many years, the conclusions relied on cross-sectional statistical analysis. In monozygotic twins, recombination models systematically underestimated out-of-frame TCR alpha sharing, but the models matched the sharing seen between unrelated individuals. Out-of-frame TCR alpha sequences shared between twins showed an excess of low generation-probability sequences compared with coincidental sharing between unrelated individuals. Fewer insertions were carried by abundant cord blood beta clonotypes, a similar but weaker trend appeared in young adult naive repertoires, and no such trend appeared in memory repertoires. Excess twin sharing in beta out-of-frame sequences was weaker because fewer shared sequences lowered the signal-to-noise ratio. Zero-insertion analyses could be partly confounded by invariant T cells such as MAIT and iNKT, though diverse VJ usage argued against such confounding for most clonotypes.

Library generation was performed with 5' RACE. Sequencing relied on an Illumina HiSeq 2000. Template switching added a universal primer binding site, and the final cDNA carried a unique molecular identifier that allowed TCR cDNA molecules to be counted accurately. Specific primers in the conserved constant-segment region were used to synthesize first-strand cDNA for TCR alpha and beta chains. To control for contamination, each cDNA library was double barcoded with a SMART-Mk sample barcode plus Illumina barcodes. Two successive PCR steps introduced TruSeq adapter sequences along with Illumina sample barcodes. TCR alpha and beta cDNA libraries were sequenced on the Illumina HiSeq platform with custom primers. The original pipeline was this. MiGEC was used to process raw reads and extract unique molecular identifiers, and MiXCR was used to find CDR3 positions. For each individual, recombination models were inferred using an EM algorithm with the repgenHMM and IGoR tools. Shared clonotypes were analyzed with the tcR package in R, and sharing was normalized by the product of cloneset sizes. To study raw recombination without the effects of thymic and clonal selection, out-of-frame nonproductive sequences were analyzed. Clones were called with MiXCR by TCRdb after fastp trimmed the public reads at Q25, and only in-frame beta chains were retained. Records with the same CDR3 protein are collapsed into one entry carrying the most frequent genes and DNA. TCRdb, not the original authors, processed these V and J calls. A total of approximately 500,000 distinct CDR3 sequences appear in this sample, 24% of them only once. The ten largest clones capture about 2.9% of the sample.

Only healthy Caucasian donors were included. The twin cohort consisted of three pairs of female monozygotic twins, all aged roughly 18 to 30 years. Positive isolation kits from Invitrogen were used to isolate CD4+ and CD8+ T cell populations. These data are also associated with another study on T cells expressing NK-cell markers. As that second study puts it: Three sorted T-cell subsets (CD3+CD56+NKG2C+, CD3+CD56+NKG2C- and CD3+CD56-NKG2C+) from about 8 donors had their TCR beta-chain repertoires profiled. Among the eight sequenced donors, seven were HCMV-seropositive and one was HCMV-seronegative. In several experiments an anti-gammadeltaTCR antibody was added to restrict sorting to alphabetaTCR-expressing T cells. In six donors, the dominant CD3+CD56+NKG2C+ clonotypes ranked among the top 10 CD8+ clonotypes, making up roughly 1.0-7.0% of CD8+ T cells. Those dominant clonotypes were again the most abundant among CD3+CD56-NKG2C+ cells in several donors, at about 25-60.1%. Whether the expanded NKG2C-expressing T cell clones were specific for HCMV antigens remained unclear. The study sequenced eight donors, all healthy volunteers chosen at random: three men and five women. HCMV serostatus was determined by detecting HCMV-specific IgG in serum with a commercial ELISA kit. MIGEC handled demultiplexing of the reads and grouping by UMI, while MiTCR was used to assemble and quantify clonotypes. Only TCR cDNA sequences supported by at least two reads were kept to exclude erroneous sequences. The tcR package was used for downstream repertoire analysis, and clonotypes were matched across fractions by CDR3 nucleotide sequence plus V segment. VDJmatch was used to annotate antigen specificity against VDJdb, with one amino acid substitution in CDR3 allowed.

The TCR sequence derives from a woman aged 18-29 years in good health. The rearrangement joined TRBV29-1 to TRBJ2-1, with an unclear D gene assignment. Sequences were obtained from CD4+ T cells sorted from blood. CDR3 loop: CSVVWEPSYNEQFF. The nucleotide sequence is TGCAGCGTTGTCTGGGAACCTTCCTACAATGAGCAGTTCTTC.